The next 22 T cell receptor beta chains were all read from a single sample in a study of identifying expanded T cells in peripheral blood. Profiling relied on immunoSEQ multiplex PCR, and the TCRdb table lists in-frame clones only, not all of them. In the table there are over 100,000 clones, about 88% of which are singletons. Source material: blood. The receptor set was obtained from a person between 18 and 75 years old in good health.

The chain joins TRBV19 to TRBJ1-5; a possible D gene is TRBD1 (6 bases). V lost 0 bases and J 7 bases, leaving 13 bases between the germline ends. Germline values: CDR1 LNHDA, CDR2 SQIVND (reference sequence). The CDR3 is made up of 15 amino acids. CDR3 protein: CASSIEGAKGQPQHF. The CDR3 DNA reads as TGTGCCAGTAGTATAGAGGGGGCAAAGGGGCAGCCCCAGCATTTT.

The V and J genes are TRBV11-2 and TRBJ2-4; D possibly corresponds to TRBD2 (7 bases). V lost 3 bases and J 6 bases, leaving 18 bases between the germline ends. The CDR3 loop spans 16 amino acids. CDR1 SGHAT and CDR2 FQNNGV come from the germline V gene. CDR3 DNA: TGTGCCAGCAGCTTGGGGGGGCAGGGAGGAGGAAACATTCAGTACTTC. This sequence encodes CASSLGGQGGGNIQYF.

This chain connects TRBV19 to TRBJ1-5, with TRBD1 matching 12 bases. Trimming cost V 5 bases and J 6 bases; bases outside gene matches: 2. In germline, CDR1 is LNHDA, CDR2 SQIVND (reference sequence). This CDR3 is built from 14 residues. The CDR3 bases are TGTGCCAGTAGTGGGACAGGGGGCGGTCAGCCCCAGCATTTT. Its translation: CASSGTGGGQPQHF. Full variable domain (remainder filled in from reference TRBV19 and TRBJ1-5): DGGITQSPKYLFRKEGQNVTLSCEQNLNHDAMYWYRQDPGQGLRLIYYSQIVNDFQKGDIAEGYSVSREKKESFPLTVTSAQKNPTAFYLCASSGTGGGQPQHFGDGTRLSIL.

This chain joins TRBV7-2 and TRBJ2-2; 7 bases match TRBD1. The junction had 0 bases not matched to a gene; V was cut back by 4 bases and J by 1 base. Germline V gene data show CDR1 as SGHTA and CDR2 as FQGNSA. There are 14 residues in the CDR3. The CDR3 bases are TGTGCCAGCAGCTGGACAGGGAACACCGGGGAGCTGTTTTTT. Its protein product is CASSWTGNTGELFF. Full variable domain (missing parts from reference TRBV7-2 and TRBJ2-2): GAGVSQSPSNKVTEKGKDVELRCDPISGHTALYWYRQSLGQGLEFLIYFQGNSAPDKSGLPSDRFSAERTGGSVSTLTIQRTQQEDSAVYLCASSWTGNTGELFFGEGSRLTVL.

The J gene is TRBJ2-5, the V gene TRBV29-1; a possible D gene is TRBD1 (6 bases). V lost 4 bases to trimming and J lost 2 bases, with 11 bases between them. The CDR3 totals 13 residues. CDR1 is SQVTM and CDR2 is ANQGSEA in the germline V gene. CDR3 DNA sequence: TGCAGCGTTGGGCACAGGGCACAAGAGACCCAGTACTTC. Translation gives CSVGHRAQETQYF. The whole variable domain, remainder taken from reference TRBV29-1 and TRBJ2-5, is SAVISQKPSRDICQRGTSLTIQCQVDSQVTMMFWYRQQPGQSLTLIATANQGSEATYESGFVIDKFPISRPNLTFSTLTVSNMSPEDSSIYLCSVGHRAQETQYFGPGTRLLVL.

The CDR3 protein is CASSQPGLAGGRNIQYF. CDR3 DNA: TGTGCCAGCAGCCAACCGGGACTAGCGGGAGGAAGAAACATTCAGTACTTC. This chain uses TRBV4-2 with TRBJ2-4, with 15 bases fitting TRBD2. From germline, CDR1 is LGHNA and CDR2 YNFKEQ. This CDR3 is built from 17 residues. J was trimmed by 6 bases and V by 2 bases; bases with no gene match: 5.

The CDR3 region is CASSRQGQNEKLFF. CDR3 bases: TGTGCCAGCAGCAGACAGGGGCAAAATGAAAAACTGTTTTTT. This chain links TRBV28 with TRBJ1-4, with 8 bases lining up with TRBD1. Germline V CDR1 and CDR2: MDHEN, SYDVKM. Trimming took 6 bases from V and 5 from J; bases not matched to a gene: 5. The CDR3 contains 14 residues.

V usage is TRBV28 and J usage is TRBJ1-1; D ambiguous. Germline V gives CDR1 MDHEN, CDR2 SYDVKM. The CDR3 is 16 amino acids. The V end lost 2 bases, the J end lost 3 bases, and 16 bases lay between the germline ends. In DNA, the CDR3 is TGTGCCAGCAGTTTACCTAGGGCAGTCTTAGACACTGAAGCTTTCTTT. Encoded protein: CASSLPRAVLDTEAFF.

In this sample, this clone turned up a few times. J is TRBJ1-5 and V is TRBV6-6; no clear D. V lost 5 bases to trimming and J lost 0 bases, with 8 bases between them. Germline-derived CDR1 and CDR2 are MNHNY and SVGAGI (reference sequence). This CDR3 contains 14 residues. This CDR3 reads CASSPRLSNQPQHF. CDR3 in DNA: TGTGCCAGCAGTCCCCGGCTTAGCAATCAGCCCCAGCATTTT.

The chain recombines TRBV23-1 with TRBJ2-7, with unresolved D. TRBV23-1 is identified as an open reading frame with a role that is uncertain. The CDR3 is made up of 13 amino acids. V was shortened by 0 bases and J by 6 bases, with 9 bases between the two germline ends. CDR3 sequence reads: CASSQSRRSEQYF. The DNA for the CDR3 is TGCGCCAGCAGTCAATCGAGACGTAGCGAGCAGTACTTC.

CDR3 sequence: CASSPPGASTDTQYF. The CDR3 DNA is TGTGCCAGCTCACCACCGGGGGCTAGCACAGATACGCAGTATTTT. The chain is built from TRBV18 and TRBJ2-3, with a weak D call TRBD1 (6 bases). The CDR3 contains 15 residues. CDR1 is KGHSH, CDR2 LQKENI, per germline. V was trimmed by 0 bases and J by 0 bases, leaving 7 bases between them.

The chain couples TRBV2 to TRBJ2-1; 11 positions agree with TRBD2. J gave up 7 bases and V 3 bases, and 2 bases lay outside the gene matches. This CDR3 is 14 amino acids long. In germline, CDR1 is SNHLY, CDR2 FYNNEI. This CDR3 reads CASSEGLAVNEQFF. The CDR3 nucleotides are TGTGCCAGCAGTGAGGGACTAGCGGTTAATGAGCAGTTCTTC.

V is TRBV9 and J is TRBJ1-2, with TRBD1 matching over 7 bases. The CDR3 has 15 residues. Germline V CDR1 and CDR2: SGDLS, YYNGEE. V trimming: 4 bases; J trimming: 4 bases; junction bases outside the gene matches: 10. The CDR3 coding sequence is TGTGCCAGCAGCCAAACCGGGACAGCCCTCTATGGCTACACCTTC. It is translated as CASSQTGTALYGYTF.

J is TRBJ2-2 and V is TRBV9; perhaps TRBD1 as D (6 bases). In germline, CDR1 is SGDLS, CDR2 YYNGEE. The CDR3 spans 16 residues. V gave up 4 bases and J gave up 6 bases, with 19 bases separating them. CDR3 residues: CASSQTPGQFSGELFF. The CDR3 nucleotides are TGTGCCAGCAGCCAAACACCGGGACAATTTTCCGGGGAGCTGTTTTTT.

V usage is TRBV6-5 and J usage is TRBJ2-7; 10 bases agree with TRBD2. The V segment lost 4 bases and the J segment 3 bases; nucleotides outside the gene matches: 6. Germline V gene data show CDR1 as MNHEY and CDR2 as SVGAGI. The length of the CDR3 is 15 residues. In DNA form, the CDR3 reads TGTGCCAGCAGTTTAGGACTAGCGGTGGACTACGAGCAGTACTTC. Translating gives CASSLGLAVDYEQYF.

The chain employs TRBV21-1 and TRBJ1-5. TRBV21-1 counts as a pseudogene. The CDR3 covers 13 residues. Here the CDR3 reads CASSKALDQPQHF. CDR3 DNA: TGTGCCAGCAGCAAAGCGCTGGATCAGCCCCAGCATTTT.

The rearrangement uses TRBV30 and TRBJ1-4, with D uncertain. Trimming removed 3 bases from V and 7 bases from J, with 9 bases in between. Germline assignment: CDR1 GTSNPN and CDR2 SVGIG (reference sequence). The length of the CDR3 is 12 residues. Here the CDR3 reads CAWRESGEKLFF. The DNA for the CDR3 is TGTGCCTGGAGGGAAAGTGGTGAAAAACTGTTTTTT.

The J gene is TRBJ2-6, the V gene TRBV4-1; unclear D gene. The germline CDR1 and CDR2 sequences are MGHRA and YSYEKL. Trimming pared 0 bases from V and 1 base from J, leaving 7 bases between. The CDR3 sequence is 16 residues long. The CDR3 DNA reads as TGCGCCAGCAGCCAAGATCTCGTTTCTGGGGCCAACGTCCTGACTTTC. It specifies CASSQDLVSGANVLTF.

This rearrangement joins TRBV27 to TRBJ2-7, with 12 bases that match TRBD2. The CDR3 covers 15 residues. Per germline, CDR1 MNHEY and CDR2 SMNVEV (reference sequence). Trimming took 4 bases from V and 4 from J; bases not matched to a gene: 5. The CDR3 here is CASSSLAGGPYEQYF. The CDR3 bases are TGTGCCAGCAGTTCCCTAGCGGGGGGGCCTTACGAGCAGTACTTC.

This chain uses TRBV6-1 with TRBJ1-1; D not resolved. Germline V gene data show CDR1 as MNHNS and CDR2 as SASEGT. The CDR3 runs to 13 residues. V was trimmed by 5 bases and J by 1 base, leaving 8 bases between them. DNA for the CDR3: TGTGCCAGCAGTAATTTGGCGAACACTGAAGCTTTCTTT. It codes for CASSNLANTEAFF.

This chain joins TRBV28 and TRBJ2-7; 8 nucleotides match TRBD1. In germline, CDR1 is MDHEN, CDR2 SYDVKM. The CDR3 sequence is 14 residues long. After removal of 6 bases from V and 3 bases from J, the junction contained 7 bases not matched to a gene. This CDR3 is CASRGTGGGYEQYF. CDR3 sequence (DNA): TGTGCCAGCAGGGGAACAGGGGGAGGCTACGAGCAGTACTTC.

This sequence joins TRBV6-5 and TRBJ1-4, with D possibly being TRBD1 (5 bases). Trimming took 6 bases from V and 8 from J, leaving 16 bases between them. Germline V gene data show CDR1 as MNHEY and CDR2 as SVGAGI. The CDR3 loop spans 14 amino acids. Here the CDR3 reads CASRGLRFREKLFF. DNA for the CDR3: TGTGCCAGCAGGGGGCTGCGGTTTCGGGAAAAACTGTTTTTT.